This TCR beta chain was found in a study of human T cells and chemical hapten exposure. This clonotype was detected ten times or more. Time point: patch test 2, 6 weeks after DPC sensitization. The sample's treatment: therapeutic diphenylcyclopropenone sensitization with weekly scalp DPC. TCRdb reanalysed the RACE reads using MiXCR and keeps one entry per CDR3 protein. The data hold roughly 50,000 distinct CDR3 sequences, with over 9.5% observed a single time. V was pared by 7 bases and J by 1 base, with 12 bases between. Per the germline V gene, CDR1 is SNHLY and CDR2 is FYNNEI. The CDR3 runs to 14 residues.

The sequencing here drew on whole blood, taken in connection with sensitization to the hapten diphenylcyclopropenone (DPC). This sequence originates from a woman aged 50 to 60 with alopecia areata. Some clones in this sample may be carry-over from other donors' samples. The chain carries TRBV2 and TRBJ2-3; D may be TRBD1 (5 bases). DNA for the CDR3: TGTGCCAGCACTAAGACAGCCCGCACAGATACGCAGTATTTT. Amino acids: CASTKTARTDTQYF. Supplemented by reference TRBV2 and TRBJ2-3, the full variable domain reads EPEVTQTPSHQVTQMGQEVILRCVPISNHLYFYWYRQILGQKVEFLVSFYNNEISEKSEIFDDQFSVERPDGSNFTLKIRSTKLEDSAMYFCASTKTARTDTQYFGPGTRLTVL.